The 10 T cell receptor beta chains reported below all come from one sample, sequenced in a study of shared clonotypes between healthy human individuals. Libraries were prepared by immunoSEQ multiplex PCR; TCRdb keeps only in-frame clonotypes and omits some of them. The sample includes 1.4 million to 1.5 million clones, 96% of them seen just once. The sequenced sample consisted of naive CD4+ T cells sorted from blood. Regarding subset: CD45RA+ positively selected. These receptors all stem from a man aged 30 to 39 in good health.

This clone has a single count. In DNA form, the CDR3 reads TGTGCCAGCATGGTCCTCCCCCCCGAGCAGTACTTC. It yields the protein CASMVLPPEQYF. J is TRBJ2-7 and V is TRBV2, with no clear D. The ends were cut back, 7 bases at V and 6 bases at J, with 13 bases in the middle. Germline CDR1 reads SNHLY; CDR2 reads FYNNEI. The CDR3 runs 12 residues.

The chain is built from TRBV7-6 and TRBJ2-3, with 11 bases aligning to TRBD1. Germline-derived CDR1 and CDR2 are SGHVS and FNYEAQ. V was pared by 5 bases and J by 5 bases, with 6 bases of the junction left unmatched. This CDR3 is 15 amino acids long. The CDR3 protein is CASSPGQGAGDTQYF. The CDR3, as DNA: TGTGCCAGCAGCCCAGGACAGGGGGCTGGAGATACGCAGTATTTT.

The gene calls are TRBV27 and TRBJ2-2; perhaps TRBD1 as D (6 bases). This CDR3 is 16 amino acids long. V was shortened by 8 bases and J by 3 bases, with 19 bases between the two germline ends. The germline gives CDR1 MNHEY, CDR2 SMNVEV (reference sequence). The CDR3 sequence is CASPGYTGIYTGELFF. CDR3 coding DNA: TGTGCCAGCCCGGGGTATACAGGGATATACACCGGGGAGCTGTTTTTT.

This chain links TRBV27 with TRBJ2-7; a possible D gene is TRBD1 (7 bases). CDR1 MNHEY and CDR2 SMNVEV come from the germline V gene (reference sequence). The CDR3 length is 15 residues. V gave up 3 bases and J gave up 7 bases, with 19 bases separating them. CDR3 region: CASSFGGTALLEQYF. The CDR3 nucleotides are TGTGCCAGCAGTTTTGGAGGGACAGCCCTCCTGGAGCAGTACTTC.

This clone was recorded only once. The chain employs TRBV19 and TRBJ2-1, with D hard to call. This CDR3 has 18 residues. The V gene lost 7 bases and the J gene lost 6 bases, with 28 bases spanning the gap. The germline gives CDR1 LNHDA, CDR2 SQIVND (reference sequence). The CDR3 bases are TGTGCCAGTAATCCGTCTCACCCCCAAAAACTATCTTTCAATGAGCAGTTCTTC. It is translated as CASNPSHPQKLSFNEQFF.

This chain connects TRBV29-1 to TRBJ2-7, with D possibly being TRBD1 (5 bases). V gave up 7 bases and J gave up 6 bases, with 16 bases separating them. The CDR3 consists of 12 residues. Germline V lookup: CDR1 SQVTM, CDR2 ANQGSEA. The CDR3 coding sequence is TGCAGCGCCTCCCCAGGGTCTGGCGAGCAGTACTTC. It encodes CSASPGSGEQYF.

The rearrangement joins TRBV9 to TRBJ1-3; TRBD1 might be the D (5 bases). The CDR3 consists of 16 residues. V was cut by 0 bases and J by 1 base, with 11 bases left in between. The germline V gene encodes CDR1 SGDLS and CDR2 YYNGEE. This CDR3 is CASSVAGTASGNTIYF. CDR3 nucleotide sequence: TGTGCCAGCAGCGTAGCCGGGACTGCGTCTGGAAACACCATATATTTT.

This clone appeared once. The chain links TRBV2 to TRBJ1-4; the D gene is possibly TRBD1 (5 bases). Trimming stripped 8 bases from V and 8 bases from J, with 15 bases between. CDR1 SNHLY and CDR2 FYNNEI come from the germline V gene. The CDR3 totals 13 residues. The CDR3 DNA reads as TGTGCCAGCGCGGAGCAGGGAGGGGAAAAACTGTTTTTT. It codes for CASAEQGGEKLFF.

The chain is built from TRBV5-1 and TRBJ2-2, with D possibly being TRBD2 (6 bases). V was clipped by 2 bases and J by 1 base, with 12 bases between them. The V gene's germline CDR1 is SGHRS and CDR2 YFSETQ. The CDR3 has 16 residues. The CDR3 sequence: CASSFISGMNTGELFF. As DNA, the CDR3 is TGCGCCAGCAGCTTCATTAGCGGAATGAACACCGGGGAGCTGTTTTTT.

The chain carries TRBV6-1 and TRBJ1-2; D remains unclear. Germline CDR1 reads MNHNS; CDR2 reads SASEGT. This CDR3 spans 13 amino acids. Trimming took off 4 bases at V and 3 bases at J, with 9 bases between the two ends. Here the CDR3 reads CASSVREYYGYTF. CDR3 in DNA: TGTGCCAGCAGTGTAAGGGAATACTATGGCTACACCTTC.